This T cell receptor (beta chain) was sequenced during a study of blood T cell repertoires in COVID-19. Study information: Collection of acute and convalescent COVID-19 samples took place in the United States, Italy and Spain. The cDNA or gDNA used as material had been derived from T cells, B-cell-depleted T cells, or PBMCs.

The protocol was immunoSEQ multiplex PCR, while the TCRdb copy is restricted to in-frame clones and leaves out a portion. The profile covers around 230,000 clones, with roughly 88% appearing a single time and 2.5% taken by the ten largest. The J segment lost 3 bases and the V segment lost 1 base, leaving 5 bases of the junction unmatched. Germline V lookup: CDR1 SGHDT, CDR2 YYEEEE. The CDR3 has 17 residues. The gene calls are TRBV5-6 and TRBJ1-5; 12 nucleotides match TRBD1. The sequenced material came from PBMCs or T cells enriched from blood (not recorded which). The clonotype comes from a woman aged 40 to 50 with acute COVID-19. As DNA, the CDR3 is TGTGCCAGCAGCTTGCGGGACAGGGGGCGATACAATCAGCCCCAGCATTTT. It codes for CASSLRDRGRYNQPQHF.